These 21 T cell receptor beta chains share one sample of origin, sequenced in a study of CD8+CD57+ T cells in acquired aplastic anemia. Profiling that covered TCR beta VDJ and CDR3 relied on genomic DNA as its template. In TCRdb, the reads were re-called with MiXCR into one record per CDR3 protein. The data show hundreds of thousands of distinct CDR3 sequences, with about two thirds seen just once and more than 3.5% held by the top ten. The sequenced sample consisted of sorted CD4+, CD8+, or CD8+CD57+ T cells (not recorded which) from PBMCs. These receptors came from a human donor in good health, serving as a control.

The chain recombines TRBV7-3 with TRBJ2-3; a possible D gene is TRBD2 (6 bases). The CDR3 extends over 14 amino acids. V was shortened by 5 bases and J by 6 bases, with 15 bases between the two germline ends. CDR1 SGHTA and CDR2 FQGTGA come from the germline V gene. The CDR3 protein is CASSGGTPGDTQYF. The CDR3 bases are TGTGCCAGCAGCGGAGGGACTCCCGGGGATACGCAGTATTTT.

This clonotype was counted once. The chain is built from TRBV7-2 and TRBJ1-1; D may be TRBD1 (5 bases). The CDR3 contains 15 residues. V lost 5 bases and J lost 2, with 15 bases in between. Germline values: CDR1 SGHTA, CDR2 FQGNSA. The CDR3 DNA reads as TGTGCCAGCAGCCCCACGACAGCCATCAACACTGAAGCTTTCTTT. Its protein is CASSPTTAINTEAFF.

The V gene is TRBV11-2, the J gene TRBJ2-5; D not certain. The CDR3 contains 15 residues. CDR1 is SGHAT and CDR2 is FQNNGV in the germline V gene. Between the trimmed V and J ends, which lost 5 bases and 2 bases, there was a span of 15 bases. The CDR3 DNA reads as TGTGCCAGCAGCCCCCGAGGAGCCGGGCAAGAGACCCAGTACTTC. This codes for CASSPRGAGQETQYF.

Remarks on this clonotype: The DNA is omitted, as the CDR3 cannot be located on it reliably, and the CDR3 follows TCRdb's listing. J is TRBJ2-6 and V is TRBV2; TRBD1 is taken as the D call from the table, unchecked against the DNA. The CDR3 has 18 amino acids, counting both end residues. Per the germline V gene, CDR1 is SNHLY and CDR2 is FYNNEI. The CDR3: CASSEYWAKNFGPGTRTF.

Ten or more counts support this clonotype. DNA of the CDR3: TGTGCCATCGCAGGGGGCAGTGAGACCCAGTACTTC. It yields the protein CAIAGGSETQYF. The V gene is TRBV10-3, the J gene TRBJ2-5, with 8 bases matching TRBD1. This CDR3 region has 12 residues. Unmatched junction bases numbered 4, after V lost 8 bases and J lost 5 bases. Germline-derived CDR1 and CDR2 are ENHRY and SYGVKD.

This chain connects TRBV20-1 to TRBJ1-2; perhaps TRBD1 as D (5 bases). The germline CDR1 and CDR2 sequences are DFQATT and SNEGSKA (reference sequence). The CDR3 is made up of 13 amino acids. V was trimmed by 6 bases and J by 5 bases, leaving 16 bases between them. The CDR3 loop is CSAPGRGKYGYTF. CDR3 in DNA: TGCAGTGCCCCGGGACGAGGGAAATATGGCTACACCTTC.

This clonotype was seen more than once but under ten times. CDR3 residues: CASSPHWGYNEQFF. CDR3 nucleotides: TGTGCCAGCAGCCCCCATTGGGGCTACAATGAGCAGTTCTTC. The rearrangement uses TRBV7-6 and TRBJ2-1; no reliable D call. CDR1 is SGHVS and CDR2 is FNYEAQ in the germline V gene. V gave up 5 bases and J gave up 3 bases, with 11 bases separating them. The CDR3 consists of 14 residues. Variable domain in full (rest from reference TRBV7-6 and TRBJ2-1): GAGVSQSPRYKVTKRGQDVALRCDPISGHVSLYWYRQALGQGPEFLTYFNYEAQQDKSGLPNDRFSAERPEGSISTLTIQRTEQRDSAMYRCASSPHWGYNEQFFGPGTRLTVL.

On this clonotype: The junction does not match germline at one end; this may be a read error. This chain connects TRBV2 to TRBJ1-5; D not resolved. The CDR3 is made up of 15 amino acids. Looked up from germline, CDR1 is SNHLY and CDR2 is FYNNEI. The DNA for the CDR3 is TGTGCCAGCACCACGGAAAGGGATAGCAATCAGCCCCGGCATTTT. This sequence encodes CASTTERDSNQPRHF.

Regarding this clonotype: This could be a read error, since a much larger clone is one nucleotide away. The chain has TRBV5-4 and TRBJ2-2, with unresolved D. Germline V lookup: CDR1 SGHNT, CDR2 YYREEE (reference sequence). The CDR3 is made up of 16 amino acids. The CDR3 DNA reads TGTGTCAGCAGCTTTAATGGGCTTTCGAACACCGGGGAGCTGTTTTTT. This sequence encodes CVSSFNGLSNTGELFF.

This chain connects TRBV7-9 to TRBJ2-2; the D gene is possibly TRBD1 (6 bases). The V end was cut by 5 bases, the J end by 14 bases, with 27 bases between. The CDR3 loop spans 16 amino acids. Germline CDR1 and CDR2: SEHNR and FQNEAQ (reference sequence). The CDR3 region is CASSPTSGTPLRFLFF. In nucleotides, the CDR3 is TGTGCCAGCAGCCCCACTTCCGGGACACCCCTCCGCTTTCTGTTTTTT.

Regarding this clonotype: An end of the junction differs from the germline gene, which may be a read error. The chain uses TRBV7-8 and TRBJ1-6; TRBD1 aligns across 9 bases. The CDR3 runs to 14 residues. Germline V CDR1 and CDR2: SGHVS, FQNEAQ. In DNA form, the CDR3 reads TGCGCCAGCAGCTCCGGGACAGGGAAGGCGCACCTCCACTTT. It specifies CASSSGTGKAHLHF.

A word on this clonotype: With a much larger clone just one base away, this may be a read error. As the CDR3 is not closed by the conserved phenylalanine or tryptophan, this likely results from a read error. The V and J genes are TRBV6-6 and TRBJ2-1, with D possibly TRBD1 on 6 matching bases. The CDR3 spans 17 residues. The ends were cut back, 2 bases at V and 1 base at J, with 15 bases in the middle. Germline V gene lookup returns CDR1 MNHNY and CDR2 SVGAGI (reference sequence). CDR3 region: CASSYGQGWESYNEQFS. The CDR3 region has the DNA TGTGCCAGCAGTTACGGTCAGGGGTGGGAATCCTACAATGAGCAGTTCTCC.

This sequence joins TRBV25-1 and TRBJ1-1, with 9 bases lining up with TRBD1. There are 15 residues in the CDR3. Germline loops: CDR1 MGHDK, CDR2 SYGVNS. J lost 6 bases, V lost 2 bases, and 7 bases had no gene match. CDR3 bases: TGTGCCAGCAGTGAAACAGGGGGCGCAATGGCTGAAGCTTTCTTT. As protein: CASSETGGAMAEAFF. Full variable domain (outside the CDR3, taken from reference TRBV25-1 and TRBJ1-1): EADIYQTPRYLVIGTGKKITLECSQTMGHDKMYWYQQDPGMELHLIHYSYGVNSTEKGDLSSESTVSRIRTEHFPLTLESARPSHTSQYLCASSETGGAMAEAFFGQGTRLTVV.

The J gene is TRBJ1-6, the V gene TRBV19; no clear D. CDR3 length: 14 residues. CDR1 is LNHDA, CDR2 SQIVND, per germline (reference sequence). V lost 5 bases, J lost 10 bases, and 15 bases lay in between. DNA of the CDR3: TGTGCCAGTAGTGTCGGGCCATGGAGATCACCCCTCCACTTT. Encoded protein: CASSVGPWRSPLHF.

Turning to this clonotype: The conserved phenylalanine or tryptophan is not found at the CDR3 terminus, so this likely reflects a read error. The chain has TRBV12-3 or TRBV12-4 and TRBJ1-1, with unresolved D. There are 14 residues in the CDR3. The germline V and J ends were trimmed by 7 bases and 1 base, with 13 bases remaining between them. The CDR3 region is CASILEVGNTEAFL. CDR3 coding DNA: TGTGCCAGCATTCTCGAAGTTGGGAACACTGAAGCTTTCCTT.

The CDR3 nucleotides are TGTGCCAGCAGTGTCCTAGCGGGAGCAGTCTACGAGCAGTACTTC. Translation gives CASSVLAGAVYEQYF. The chain links TRBV2 to TRBJ2-7; 10 bases agree with TRBD2. V was clipped by 4 bases and J by 3 bases; unmatched bases: 6. The CDR3 covers 15 residues. Per the germline V gene, CDR1 is SNHLY and CDR2 is FYNNEI.

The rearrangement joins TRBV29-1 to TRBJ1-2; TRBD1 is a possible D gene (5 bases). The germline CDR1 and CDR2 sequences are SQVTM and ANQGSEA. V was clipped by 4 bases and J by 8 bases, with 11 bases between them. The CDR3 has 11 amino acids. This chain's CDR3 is CSVGGRDGYTF. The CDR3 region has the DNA TGCAGCGTTGGGGGCAGGGACGGCTACACCTTC.

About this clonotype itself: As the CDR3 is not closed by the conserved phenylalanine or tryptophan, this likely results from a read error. The CDR3 DNA sequence: TGCGCCAGCAGCTGGACTCGGAACACTGAAGCTTTCTAT. Translation: CASSWTRNTEAFY. This chain joins TRBV7-3 and TRBJ1-1, with no clear D. Germline V gives CDR1 SGHTA, CDR2 FQGTGA. This CDR3 region has 13 residues.

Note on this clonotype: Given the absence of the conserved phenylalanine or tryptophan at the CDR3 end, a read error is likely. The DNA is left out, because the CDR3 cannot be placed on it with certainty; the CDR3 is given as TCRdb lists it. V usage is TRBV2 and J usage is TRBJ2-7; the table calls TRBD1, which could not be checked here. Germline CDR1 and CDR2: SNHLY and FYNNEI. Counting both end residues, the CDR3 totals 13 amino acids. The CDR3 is CASSREGSYEGET.

In DNA form, the CDR3 reads TGTGCCAGCAGCCCCCCCGGGAACCCCTACGAGCAGTACTTC. Its translation: CASSPPGNPYEQYF. The chain has TRBV2 and TRBJ2-7; tentative D call: TRBD2 (5 bases). The CDR3 covers 14 residues. The germline gives CDR1 SNHLY, CDR2 FYNNEI. V was cut by 6 bases and J by 2 bases, with 14 bases left in between.

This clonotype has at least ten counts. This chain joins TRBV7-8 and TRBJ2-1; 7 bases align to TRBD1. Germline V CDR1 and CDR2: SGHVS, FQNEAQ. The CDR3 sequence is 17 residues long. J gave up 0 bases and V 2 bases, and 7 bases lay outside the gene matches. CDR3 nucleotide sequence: TGTGCCAGCAGCTTAAGCACAGGGGACAGCTCCTACAATGAGCAGTTCTTC. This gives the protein CASSLSTGDSSYNEQFF.